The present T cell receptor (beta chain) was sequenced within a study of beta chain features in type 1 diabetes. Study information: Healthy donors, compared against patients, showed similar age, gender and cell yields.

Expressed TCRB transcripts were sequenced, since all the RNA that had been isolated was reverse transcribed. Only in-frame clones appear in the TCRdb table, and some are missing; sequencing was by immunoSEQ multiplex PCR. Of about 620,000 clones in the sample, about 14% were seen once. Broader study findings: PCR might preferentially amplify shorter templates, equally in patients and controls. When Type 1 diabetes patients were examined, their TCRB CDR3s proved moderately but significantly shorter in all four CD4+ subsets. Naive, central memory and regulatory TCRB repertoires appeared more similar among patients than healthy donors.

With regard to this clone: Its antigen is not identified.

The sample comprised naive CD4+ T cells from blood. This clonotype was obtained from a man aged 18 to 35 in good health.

The CDR3 coding sequence is TGTGCCAGCAGCTTAGGGGGATACGGGGGCCGGAGTGAGCAGTACTTC. This gives the protein CASSLGGYGGRSEQYF. The rearrangement joins TRBV11-3 to TRBJ2-7; D is possibly TRBD1 or TRBD2 (6 bases each). The CDR3 runs 16 residues. Germline CDR1 reads SGHNT; CDR2 reads YENEEA. V was clipped by 1 base and J by 7 bases, with 20 bases between them.